Each of the 21 T cell receptor beta chains below was sequenced from the same sample in a study of blood T cell repertoires in COVID-19. Profiled with immunoSEQ multiplex PCR; TCRdb holds only in-frame clones, not every one. This sample has under 300,000 clones; around nine tenths occur once, and the top ten carry 2% to 2.5%. The specimen was PBMCs or T cells enriched from blood (not recorded which). The receptor set was obtained from a woman aged 55-70 years in a cohort exposed to, infected with or recovered from COVID-19 (not recorded which).

The rearrangement links TRBV2 to TRBJ1-2; D might be TRBD1 (5 bases). V dropped 5 bases and J dropped 5 bases, with 12 bases sitting between them. The CDR3 extends over 13 amino acids. The germline V gene has CDR1 SNHLY and CDR2 FYNNEI. CDR3 residues: CASSSGTVYGYTF. Here the CDR3 DNA reads TGTGCCAGCAGTTCCGGGACTGTATATGGCTACACCTTC.

The CDR3 region is CASSPGWLDTQYF. CDR3 in DNA: TGTGCCAGCAGCCCCGGTTGGTTAGATACGCAGTATTTT. The J gene is TRBJ2-3, the V gene TRBV3-1 (or the pseudogene TRBV3-2); D unresolved. Deletions cut 4 bases from V and 5 bases from J, with 10 bases between. Germline CDR1 and CDR2: LGHDT and YNNKEL (reference sequence). The CDR3 length is 13 residues.

CDR3 sequence: CAISESGTGGSDEQFF. In DNA form, the CDR3 reads TGTGCCATCAGTGAGTCCGGGACAGGGGGTTCGGATGAGCAGTTCTTC. The chain employs TRBV10-3 and TRBJ2-1, with 11 bases aligning to TRBD1. CDR1 is ENHRY and CDR2 is SYGVKD in the germline V gene. The V segment lost 0 bases and the J segment 8 bases; nucleotides outside the gene matches: 6. This CDR3 has 16 amino acids.

This clone was seen only once. The chain's CDR3 is CASSVLQGAGDTQYF. Written as DNA, the CDR3 is TGTGCCAGCAGTGTGTTACAGGGGGCCGGAGATACGCAGTATTTT. The V gene is TRBV2, the J gene TRBJ2-3, with 9 bases that match TRBD1. The J segment lost 5 bases and the V segment lost 4 bases, leaving 7 bases of the junction unmatched. This CDR3 has 15 amino acids. The germline V gene encodes CDR1 SNHLY and CDR2 FYNNEI.

The V and J genes are TRBV5-1 and TRBJ1-4; D is uncertain. The CDR3 contains 13 residues. The ends were cut back, 4 bases at V and 3 bases at J, with 7 bases in the middle. CDR1 is SGHRS and CDR2 is YFSETQ in the germline V gene. CDR3 nucleotide sequence: TGCGCCAGCAGCCGAGAGGCTAATGAAAAACTGTTTTTT. Protein: CASSREANEKLFF.

The chain recombines TRBV28 with TRBJ2-1, with D possibly TRBD2 on 5 matching bases. The germline V and J ends were trimmed by 2 bases and 6 bases, with 14 bases remaining between them. Germline V gene sequence: CDR1 MDHEN, CDR2 SYDVKM. This CDR3 region has 15 residues. As DNA, the CDR3 is TGTGCCAGCAGTTTAAATTCCCTTGGAGGCAATGAGCAGTTCTTC. Its protein is CASSLNSLGGNEQFF.

V is TRBV7-3 and J is TRBJ2-1, with D possibly matching TRBD1 (5 bases). V shed 1 base and J shed 2 bases, with 9 bases lying between them. Germline V gene sequence: CDR1 SGHTA, CDR2 FQGTGA. The CDR3 spans 15 residues. As DNA, the CDR3 is TGTGCCAGCAGCTTAATTCCAGGGACCTACAATGAGCAGTTCTTC. Protein product: CASSLIPGTYNEQFF.

The chain is built from TRBV5-1 and TRBJ2-1, with 11 nucleotides matching TRBD2. The CDR3 runs to 17 residues. The germline V gene has CDR1 SGHRS and CDR2 YFSETQ. V shed 0 bases and J 6 bases; nucleotides not matched to a gene: 8. CDR3 sequence reads: CASSLGGSGRAGNEQFF. Here the CDR3 DNA reads TGCGCCAGCAGCTTGGGGGGTAGCGGGAGGGCCGGCAATGAGCAGTTCTTC.

This clone was detected only once. The chain employs TRBV5-1 and TRBJ1-2, with TRBD1 identical over 7 bases. V lost 1 base and J lost 5; bases outside the gene matches: 5. CDR3 length equals 14 residues. CDR1 is SGHRS, CDR2 YFSETQ, per germline. The CDR3 is CASSLKQGIYGYTF. As DNA, the CDR3 is TGCGCCAGCAGCTTGAAACAGGGGATTTATGGCTACACCTTC.

The rearrangement uses TRBV28 and TRBJ1-1, with D perhaps matching TRBD1 (5 bases). V lost 7 bases to trimming and J lost 0 bases, with 15 bases between them. The CDR3 totals 15 residues. Germline loops: CDR1 MDHEN, CDR2 SYDVKM. This CDR3 is CASTLTWGMNTEAFF. Here the CDR3 DNA reads TGTGCCAGCACCCTAACTTGGGGCATGAACACTGAAGCTTTCTTT.

The rearrangement joins TRBV3-1 (or the pseudogene TRBV3-2) to TRBJ1-6; D gene uncertain. Trimming cost V 0 bases and J 7 bases, with 10 bases left between them. The CDR3 contains 15 residues. CDR1 and CDR2 (germline): LGHDT, YNNKEL (reference sequence). The CDR3 DNA follows: TGTGCCAGCAGCCAAGAGGCAGGACTAAATTCACCCCTCCACTTT. Residues: CASSQEAGLNSPLHF.

V and J are TRBV11-2 and TRBJ2-1, with D possibly being TRBD2 (5 bases). The V gene's germline CDR1 is SGHAT and CDR2 FQNNGV. The CDR3 is 16 residues long. V was cut by 7 bases and J by 1 base, with 17 bases left in between. This chain's CDR3 is CASIPRGGWSYNEQFF. The CDR3 DNA sequence: TGTGCCAGCATTCCCCGGGGTGGGTGGTCCTACAATGAGCAGTTCTTC.

J is TRBJ1-3 and V is TRBV28; D is uncertain. Trimming took off 3 bases at V and 3 bases at J, with 6 bases between the two ends. The CDR3 is made up of 13 amino acids. Germline V lookup: CDR1 MDHEN, CDR2 SYDVKM. CDR3 nucleotides: TGTGCCAGCAGTTTTTTAGATGGAAACACCATATATTTT. Its translation is CASSFLDGNTIYF.

The chain joins TRBV7-8 to TRBJ1-2; weak D call: TRBD1 (5 bases). V lost 4 bases to trimming and J lost 0 bases, with 12 bases between them. Germline lookup yields CDR1 SGHVS and CDR2 FQNEAQ. This CDR3 contains 15 residues. The CDR3 protein is CASSSQAGPNYGYTF. CDR3 nucleotides: TGTGCCAGCAGCTCGCAAGCGGGACCTAACTATGGCTACACCTTC.

V and J are TRBV10-2 and TRBJ2-3; 8 positions agree with TRBD2. CDR3 length: 16 residues. CDR1 is WSHSY and CDR2 is SAAADI in the germline V gene. V shed 2 bases, J shed 6 bases, and the junction held 10 bases outside the gene matches. CDR3 bases: TGCGCCAGCAGTGAGCGGCGGGAGGCCATCCGCGATACGCAGTATTTT. Amino acids: CASSERREAIRDTQYF.

V usage is TRBV19 and J usage is TRBJ1-5; TRBD1 aligns across 8 bases. The V segment lost 9 bases and the J segment 0 bases; nucleotides outside the gene matches: 4. In germline, CDR1 is LNHDA, CDR2 SQIVND (reference sequence). The CDR3 extends over 14 amino acids. The CDR3: CASRTGFSNQPQHF. The CDR3 nucleotides are TGTGCCAGCAGGACAGGGTTTAGCAATCAGCCCCAGCATTTT.

The gene calls are TRBV28 and TRBJ2-7; 10 bases are shared with TRBD2. V lost 1 base and J lost 6; bases outside the gene matches: 6. Germline V gives CDR1 MDHEN, CDR2 SYDVKM. The CDR3 is made up of 15 amino acids. The chain's CDR3 is CASSLLASGSAEQYF. Written as DNA, the CDR3 is TGTGCCAGCAGTTTATTGGCTAGCGGGAGCGCCGAGCAGTACTTC.

CDR3 in DNA: TGTGCCAGTAGTCGGACAGTTACTAACTATGGCTACACCTTC. Amino acids: CASSRTVTNYGYTF. The chain links TRBV19 to TRBJ1-2, with a weak D call TRBD1 (6 bases). Germline values: CDR1 LNHDA, CDR2 SQIVND (reference sequence). This CDR3 has 14 amino acids. The V gene lost 5 bases and the J gene lost 0 bases, with 10 bases spanning the gap.

The gene calls are TRBV10-3 and TRBJ1-1; the match to TRBD1 covers 9 bases. The germline CDR1 and CDR2 sequences are ENHRY and SYGVKD. V was clipped by 5 bases and J by 1 base; unmatched bases: 2. The CDR3 length is 14 residues. The CDR3 region has the DNA TGTGCCATCAGTACGACAGGGGGGAACACTGAAGCTTTCTTT. Protein: CAISTTGGNTEAFF.

The chain employs TRBV4-2 and TRBJ2-1, with 11 nucleotides matching TRBD2. V lost 1 base to trimming and J lost 4 bases; unmatched junction nucleotides: 3. Germline V gene data show CDR1 as LGHNA and CDR2 as YNFKEQ. The CDR3 spans 16 residues. CDR3 coding DNA: TGTGCCAGCAGCCAAGCTAGCGGGAGGAATTACAATGAGCAGTTCTTC. It encodes CASSQASGRNYNEQFF.

The CDR3 nucleotides are TGTGCCAGCAGCTTGTGTAGTGGGCCAGAGAATCAGCCCCAGCATTTT. Protein: CASSLCSGPENQPQHF. The chain joins TRBV5-4 to TRBJ1-5; no clear D gene. V was cut by 1 base and J by 4 bases, with 15 bases left in between. The CDR3 has 16 amino acids. Germline V gives CDR1 SGHNT, CDR2 YYREEE (reference sequence). Full variable domain (rest looked up from reference TRBV5-4 and TRBJ1-5): ETGVTQSPTHLIKTRGQQVTLRCSSQSGHNTVSWYQQALGQGPQFIFQYYREEENGRGNFPPRFSGLQFPNYSSELNVNALELDDSALYLCASSLCSGPENQPQHFGDGTRLSIL.